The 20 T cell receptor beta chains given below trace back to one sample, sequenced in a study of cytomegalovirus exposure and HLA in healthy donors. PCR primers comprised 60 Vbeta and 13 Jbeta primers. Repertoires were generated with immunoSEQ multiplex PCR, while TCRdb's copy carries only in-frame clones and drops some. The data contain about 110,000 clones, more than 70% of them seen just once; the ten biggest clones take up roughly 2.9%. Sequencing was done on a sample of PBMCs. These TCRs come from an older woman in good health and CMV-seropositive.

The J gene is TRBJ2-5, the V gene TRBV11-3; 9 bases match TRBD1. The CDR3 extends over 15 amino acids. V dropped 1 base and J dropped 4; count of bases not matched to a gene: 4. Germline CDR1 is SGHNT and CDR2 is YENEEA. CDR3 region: CASSLGGQGRETQYF. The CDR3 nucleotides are TGTGCCAGCAGCTTAGGGGGACAGGGCCGAGAGACCCAGTACTTC.

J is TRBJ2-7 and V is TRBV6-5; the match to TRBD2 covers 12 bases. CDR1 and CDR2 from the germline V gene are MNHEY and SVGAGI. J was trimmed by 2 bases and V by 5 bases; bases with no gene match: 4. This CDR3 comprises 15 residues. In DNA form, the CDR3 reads TGTGCCAGCAGTCAAGGACTAGCGGGAACCTACGAGCAGTACTTC. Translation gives CASSQGLAGTYEQYF.

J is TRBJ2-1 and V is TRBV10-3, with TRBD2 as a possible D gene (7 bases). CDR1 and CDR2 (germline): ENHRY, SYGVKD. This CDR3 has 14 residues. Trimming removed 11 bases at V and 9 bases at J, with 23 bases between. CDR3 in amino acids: CACITGGQGGEQFF. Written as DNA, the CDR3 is TGTGCCTGCATCACCGGGGGGCAGGGTGGTGAGCAGTTCTTC.

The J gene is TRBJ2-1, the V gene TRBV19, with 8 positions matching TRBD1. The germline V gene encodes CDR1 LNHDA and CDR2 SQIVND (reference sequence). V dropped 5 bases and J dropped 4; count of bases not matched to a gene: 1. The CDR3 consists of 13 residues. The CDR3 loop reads CASSDRGYNEQFF. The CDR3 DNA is TGTGCCAGTAGTGACAGGGGATACAATGAGCAGTTCTTC.

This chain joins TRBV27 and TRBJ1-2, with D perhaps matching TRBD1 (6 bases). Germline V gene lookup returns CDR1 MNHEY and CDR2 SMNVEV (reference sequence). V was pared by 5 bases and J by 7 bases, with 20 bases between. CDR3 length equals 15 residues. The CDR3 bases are TGTGCCAGCAGTCGAGCTAGGATGGGACAATCTGGCTACACCTTC. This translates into CASSRARMGQSGYTF.

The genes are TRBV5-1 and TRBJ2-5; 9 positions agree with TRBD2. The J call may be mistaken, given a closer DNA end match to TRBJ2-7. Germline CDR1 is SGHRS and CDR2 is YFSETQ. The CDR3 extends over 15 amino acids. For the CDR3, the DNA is TGCGCCAGCAGCTTTGGTTCTAGCGGGACCTACGAGCAGTACTTC. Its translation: CASSFGSSGTYEQYF.

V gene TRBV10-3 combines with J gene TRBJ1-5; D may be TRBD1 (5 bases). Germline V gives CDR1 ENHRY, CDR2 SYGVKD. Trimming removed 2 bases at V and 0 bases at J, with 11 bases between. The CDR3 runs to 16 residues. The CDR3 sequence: CAISETAGFSNQPQHF. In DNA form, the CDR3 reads TGTGCCATCAGTGAGACGGCAGGGTTTAGCAATCAGCCCCAGCATTTT.

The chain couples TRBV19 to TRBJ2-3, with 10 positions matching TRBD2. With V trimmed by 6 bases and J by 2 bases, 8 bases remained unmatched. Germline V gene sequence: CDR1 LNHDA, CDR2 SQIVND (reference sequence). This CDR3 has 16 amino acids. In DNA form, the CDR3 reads TGTGCCAGTAGGCCGAGTAGCGGGAGGTTCACAGATACGCAGTATTTT. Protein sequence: CASRPSSGRFTDTQYF.

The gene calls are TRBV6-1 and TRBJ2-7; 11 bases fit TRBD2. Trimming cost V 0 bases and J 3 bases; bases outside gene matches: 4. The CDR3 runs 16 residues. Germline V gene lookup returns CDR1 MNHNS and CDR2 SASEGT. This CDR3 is CASSEARLAGIYEQYF. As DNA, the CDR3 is TGTGCCAGCAGTGAAGCGAGACTAGCGGGGATCTACGAGCAGTACTTC.

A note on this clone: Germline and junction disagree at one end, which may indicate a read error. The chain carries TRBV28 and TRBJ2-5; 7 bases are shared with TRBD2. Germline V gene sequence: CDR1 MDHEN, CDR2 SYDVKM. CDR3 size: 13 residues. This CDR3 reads CASNGLVQEAQYF. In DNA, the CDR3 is TGTGCCAGCAACGGACTAGTCCAAGAGGCCCAGTACTTC.

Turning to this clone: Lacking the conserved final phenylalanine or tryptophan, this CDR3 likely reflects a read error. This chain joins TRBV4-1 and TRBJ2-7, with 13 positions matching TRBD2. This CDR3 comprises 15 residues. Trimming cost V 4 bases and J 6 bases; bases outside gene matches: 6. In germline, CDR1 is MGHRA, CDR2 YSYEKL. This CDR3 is CASSRGLAGVGEQYL. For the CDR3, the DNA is TGCGCCAGCAGCCGAGGACTAGCGGGAGTAGGCGAGCAGTACCTC.

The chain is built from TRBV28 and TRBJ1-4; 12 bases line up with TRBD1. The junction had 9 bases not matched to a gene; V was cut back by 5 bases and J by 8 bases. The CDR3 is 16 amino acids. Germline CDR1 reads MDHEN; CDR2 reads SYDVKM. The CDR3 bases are TGTGCCAGCAGTCCCCGGGACAGGGGGCTTCGGGAAAAACTGTTTTTT. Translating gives CASSPRDRGLREKLFF.

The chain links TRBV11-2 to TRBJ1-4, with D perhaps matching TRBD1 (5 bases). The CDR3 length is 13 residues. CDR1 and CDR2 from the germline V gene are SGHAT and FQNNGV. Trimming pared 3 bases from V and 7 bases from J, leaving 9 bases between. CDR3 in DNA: TGTGCCAGCAGCTTCCCCGGGGGTGAAAAACTGTTTTTT. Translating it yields CASSFPGGEKLFF.

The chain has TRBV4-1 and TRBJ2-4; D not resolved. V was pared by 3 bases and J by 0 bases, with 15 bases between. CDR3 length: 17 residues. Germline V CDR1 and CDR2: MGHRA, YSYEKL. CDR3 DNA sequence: TGCGCCAGCAGCCACCCCGGCAGCGCTCTAGCCAAAAACATTCAGTACTTC. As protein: CASSHPGSALAKNIQYF.

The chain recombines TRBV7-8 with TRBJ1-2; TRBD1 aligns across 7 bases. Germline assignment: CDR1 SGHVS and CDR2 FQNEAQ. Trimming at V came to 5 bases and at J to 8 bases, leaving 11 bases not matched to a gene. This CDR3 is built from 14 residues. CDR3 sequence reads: CASSAGQAWMGYTF. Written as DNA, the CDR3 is TGTGCCAGCAGCGCCGGACAGGCATGGATGGGCTACACCTTC.

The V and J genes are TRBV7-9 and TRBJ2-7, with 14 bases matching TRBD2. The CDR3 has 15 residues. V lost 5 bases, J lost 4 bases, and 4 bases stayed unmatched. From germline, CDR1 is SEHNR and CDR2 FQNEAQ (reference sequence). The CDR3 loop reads CASSGTSGSQYEQYF. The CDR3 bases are TGTGCCAGCAGCGGGACTAGCGGGAGCCAGTACGAGCAGTACTTC.

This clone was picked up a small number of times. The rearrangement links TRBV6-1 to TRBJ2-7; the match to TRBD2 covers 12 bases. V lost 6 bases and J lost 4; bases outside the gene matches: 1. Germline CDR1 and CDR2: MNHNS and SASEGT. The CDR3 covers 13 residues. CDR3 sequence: CASRTSGRYEQYF. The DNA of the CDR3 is TGTGCCAGCAGGACTAGCGGGAGATACGAGCAGTACTTC.

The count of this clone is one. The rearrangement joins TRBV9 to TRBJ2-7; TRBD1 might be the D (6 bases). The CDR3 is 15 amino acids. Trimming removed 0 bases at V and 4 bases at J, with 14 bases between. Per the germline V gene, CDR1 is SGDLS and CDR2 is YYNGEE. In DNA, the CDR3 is TGTGCCAGCAGCGTAGAGTCAGGGGAGTGGTACGAGCAGTACTTC. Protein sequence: CASSVESGEWYEQYF. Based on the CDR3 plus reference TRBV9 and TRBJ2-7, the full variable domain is DSGVTQTPKHLITATGQRVTLRCSPRSGDLSVYWYQQSLDQGLQFLIQYYNGEERAKGNILERFSAQQFPDLHSELNLSSLELGDSALYFCASSVESGEWYEQYFGPGTRLTVT.

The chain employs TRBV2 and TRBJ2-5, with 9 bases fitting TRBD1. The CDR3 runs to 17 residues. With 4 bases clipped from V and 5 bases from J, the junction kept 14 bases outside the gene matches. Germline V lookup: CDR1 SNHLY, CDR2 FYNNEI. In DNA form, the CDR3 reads TGTGCCAGCAGTGCAATGGGGACCGGGACAGGGTACGAGACCCAGTACTTC. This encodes CASSAMGTGTGYETQYF.

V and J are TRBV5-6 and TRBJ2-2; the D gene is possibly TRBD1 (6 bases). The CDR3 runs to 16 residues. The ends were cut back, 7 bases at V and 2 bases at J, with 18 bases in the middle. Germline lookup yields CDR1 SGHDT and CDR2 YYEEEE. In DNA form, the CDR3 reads TGTGCCAGCGGCCGTCGTTTGACAGGAAACACCGGGGAGCTGTTTTTT. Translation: CASGRRLTGNTGELFF.